This T cell receptor beta chain was obtained from a study of Tregs in tolerant kidney transplant recipients. Concerning this clone itself: Its matching antigen is unknown.

Recipients received nonmyeloablative bone marrow transplants from related graft donors, with transient mixed chimerism. Thawed PBMCs were FACS-sorted into unstimulated CD4+CD25+CD127- regulatory T cells, CD4+CD25- non-regulatory cells, CD4 and CD8 cells. Study-level results: Activated donor B cell expansion appeared to reveal the most relevant donor-specific TCRbeta repertoire.

Generated by immunoSEQ multiplex PCR, the TCRdb table keeps only in-frame clones and is missing some. This sample yields 45,000 or so clones, of which around 90% are seen a single time; roughly a sixth belongs to the top ten. This TCR was recovered from a human patient who received a combined kidney and bone marrow transplant. Some T cells may trace back to the graft donor. Specimen: CD8+ T cells from blood (PBMCs), collected 12 months after the transplant.

The CDR3 sequence is CASSQDVEQGGYNEQFF. CDR3 sequence (DNA): TGCGCCAGCAGCCAAGATGTAGAACAGGGGGGTTACAATGAGCAGTTCTTC. The chain has TRBV4-3 and TRBJ2-1; 8 positions match TRBD1. The V gene end was trimmed by 0 bases and the J gene end by 4 bases; junction bases not matched to a gene: 8. The CDR3 spans 17 residues. Germline-derived CDR1 and CDR2 are LGHNA and YSLEER.